This T cell receptor beta chain is drawn from a study of blood T cell repertoires in COVID-19. Study-wide background: Researchers got acute and convalescent COVID-19 samples from the United States, Italy and Spain. The analysed material was cDNA or gDNA that came from T cells, B-cell-depleted T cells, or PBMCs.

This clone was detected a few times. The authors' processing: It was from reference gene primer amplification that nucleated cell counts were estimated. Using immunoSEQ multiplex PCR, the repertoire was profiled, and TCRdb retains in-frame clones only, with some absent. V, J and clone size were drawn from that table, and D and trimming were deduced from the DNA. This table has over 150,000 clones, more than 70% appearing once. Germline V gene lookup returns CDR1 SGHRS and CDR2 YFSETQ. Trimming cost V 2 bases and J 0 bases, with 8 bases left between them. The CDR3 is made up of 14 amino acids. Sequencing was performed on peripheral blood. The sequence was collected from a woman aged 80 or over with active or convalescent COVID-19. The chain combines TRBV5-1 with TRBJ1-1, with unresolved D. In nucleotides, the CDR3 is TGCGCCAGCAGCTTAGAGGTCATGAACACTGAAGCTTTCTTT. Encoded protein: CASSLEVMNTEAFF.